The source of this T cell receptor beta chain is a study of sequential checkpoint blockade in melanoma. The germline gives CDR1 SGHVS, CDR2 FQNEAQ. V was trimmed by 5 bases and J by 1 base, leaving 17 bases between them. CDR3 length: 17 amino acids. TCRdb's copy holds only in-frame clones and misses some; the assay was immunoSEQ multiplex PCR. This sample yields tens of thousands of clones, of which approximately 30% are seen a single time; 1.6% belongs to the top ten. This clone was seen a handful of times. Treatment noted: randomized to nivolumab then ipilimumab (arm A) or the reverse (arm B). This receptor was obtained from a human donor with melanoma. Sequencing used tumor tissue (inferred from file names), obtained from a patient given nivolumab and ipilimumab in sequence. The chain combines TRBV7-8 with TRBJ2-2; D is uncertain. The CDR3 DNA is TGTGCCAGCAGCCAATTTTTCTCGCCATTGAACACCGGGGAGCTGTTTTTT. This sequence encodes CASSQFFSPLNTGELFF.